The clone carrying this T cell receptor beta chain has only a few counts. This sample is drawn from a study of response to subunit inactivated influenza vaccine. This CDR3 has 20 amino acids. V lost 0 bases and J 2 bases, leaving 26 bases between the germline ends. CDR1 and CDR2 from the germline V gene are LGHDT and YNNKEL (reference sequence). A single record per CDR3 protein comes from TCRdb applying MiXCR to the RT-PCR reads. The table has roughly 620,000 distinct CDR3 sequences, 11% seen once. In addition, the sample was reused for a study of T cells expressing NK-cell markers. As that report states: cDNA encoding TCR beta was synthesized via 5'RACE template switching incorporating UMIs. The same clonotypes also predominated in the CD3+CD56-NKG2C+ fraction of four donors. Whether expanded NKG2C+ T cell clones recognized HCMV stayed uncertain.

J is TRBJ2-7 and V is TRBV3-1; no clear D gene. The TCR originated in a man aged 45-60 years who received an inactivated influenza vaccine. This material consisted of PBMCs from blood, taken on the day of vaccination. The CDR3 sequence is CASSQDYGRISVTGTYEQYF. The CDR3 DNA is TGTGCCAGCAGCCAAGATTACGGCAGGATTTCTGTAACTGGAACCTACGAGCAGTACTTC.